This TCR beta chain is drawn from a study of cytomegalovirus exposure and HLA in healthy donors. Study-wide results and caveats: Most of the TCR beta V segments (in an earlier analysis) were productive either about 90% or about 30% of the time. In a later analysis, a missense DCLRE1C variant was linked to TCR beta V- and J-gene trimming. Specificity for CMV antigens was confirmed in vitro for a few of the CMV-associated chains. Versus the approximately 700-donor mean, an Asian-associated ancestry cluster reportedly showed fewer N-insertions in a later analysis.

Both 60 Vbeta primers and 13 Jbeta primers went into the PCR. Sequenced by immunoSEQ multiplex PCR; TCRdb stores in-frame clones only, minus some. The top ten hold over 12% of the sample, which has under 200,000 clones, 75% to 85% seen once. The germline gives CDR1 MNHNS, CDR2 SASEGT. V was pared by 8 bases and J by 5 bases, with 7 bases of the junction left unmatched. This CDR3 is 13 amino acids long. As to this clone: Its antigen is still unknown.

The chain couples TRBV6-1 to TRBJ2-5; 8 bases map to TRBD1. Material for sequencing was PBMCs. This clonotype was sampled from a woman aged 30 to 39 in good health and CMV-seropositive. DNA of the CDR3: TGTGCCAGCGGTAGACAGGGGCATGAGACCCAGTACTTC. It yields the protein CASGRQGHETQYF.